The 18 T cell receptor beta chains below come from one sample, sequenced in a study of kidney transplant recipient with SARS-CoV-2 infection. TCRdb redid the calling of the reads with MiXCR, one entry per CDR3 protein. The table has under 250,000 distinct CDR3 sequences, less than 35% seen once. The sequencing here drew on a blood sample, taken at baseline and on day 111 from a kidney transplant recipient. The receptor set was obtained from a male patient between 25 and 39 years old who had COVID-19 and was a kidney transplant recipient. The graft donor may have contributed some T cells.

This clonotype showed up many times. The V call is TRBV2, the J call TRBJ2-6; D not certain. V gave up 10 bases and J gave up 0 bases, with 16 bases separating them. The CDR3 runs to 16 residues. Germline V lookup: CDR1 SNHLY, CDR2 FYNNEI. CDR3 DNA sequence: TGTGCCATCGACACGTTGACCTTCTCTGGGGCCAACGTCCTGACTTTC. Its translation: CAIDTLTFSGANVLTF.

This clonotype was picked up many times. V gene TRBV4-2 combines with J gene TRBJ2-3; 11 bases map to TRBD2. V lost 1 base, J lost 1 base, and 1 base stayed unmatched. Germline values: CDR1 LGHNA, CDR2 YNFKEQ. The CDR3 contains 16 residues. Written as DNA, the CDR3 is TGTGCCAGCAGCCAAGCACTAGCGGGAGGCACAGATACGCAGTATTTT. Translated: CASSQALAGGTDTQYF.

This clonotype was counted at least ten times. The chain links TRBV5-6 to TRBJ1-2; D gene unclear. Looked up from germline, CDR1 is SGHDT and CDR2 is YYEEEE. The CDR3 runs 15 residues. Deletions cut 1 base from V and 0 bases from J, with 10 bases between. CDR3 sequence: CASSLRTGANYGYTF. The CDR3 nucleotides read TGTGCCAGCAGCTTGCGTACTGGAGCTAACTATGGCTACACCTTC.

Ten or more counts support this clonotype. The chain uses TRBV5-8 and TRBJ2-5; the D is unclear. V lost 0 bases to trimming and J lost 4 bases, with 10 bases between them. Germline loops: CDR1 SGHTS, CDR2 YDEGEE. The CDR3 length is 14 residues. CDR3 DNA sequence: TGTGCCAGCAGCTTGGCCAGGAATCCAGAGACCCAGTACTTC. Translation: CASSLARNPETQYF.

This clonotype was found a few times. This chain connects TRBV10-1 to TRBJ1-2; no clear D. Trimming cost V 5 bases and J 4 bases, with 23 bases left between them. CDR3 length: 17 residues. Germline assignment: CDR1 WNHNN and CDR2 SYGVQD (reference sequence). The CDR3 here is CASSPLERSRKTYGYTF. The CDR3 bases are TGCGCCAGCAGTCCATTGGAAAGATCGCGAAAGACCTATGGCTACACCTTC.

This clonotype was seen repeatedly, ten times or more. This sequence joins TRBV23-1 and TRBJ2-7, with D perhaps matching TRBD1 or TRBD2 (5 bases each). TRBV23-1 is noted as an ORF with a role that remains uncertain. The CDR3 has 12 amino acids. Trimming took off 3 bases at V and 12 bases at J, with 15 bases between the two ends. The CDR3 here is CASSQTTPGPYF. Written as DNA, the CDR3 is TGCGCCAGCAGTCAGACTACCCCAGGGCCGTACTTC.

The sample holds many counts of this clonotype. The chain recombines TRBV12-3 or TRBV12-4 with TRBJ2-1, with D possibly matching TRBD2 (5 bases). V gave up 0 bases and J gave up 10 bases, with 10 bases separating them. The CDR3 has 13 residues. The CDR3 here is CASSLAEGGEQFF. CDR3 nucleotide sequence: TGTGCCAGCAGTTTAGCTGAGGGCGGCGAGCAGTTCTTC.

Regarding this clonotype: This may be a read error: a much more frequent sequence differs by one nucleotide. The CDR3: CASSLGPGREQYF. Here the CDR3 DNA reads TGTGCCAGCAGCTTAGGTCCGGGACGCGAGCAGTACTTC. This chain connects TRBV7-2 to TRBJ2-7; D may match TRBD1 or TRBD2 (5 bases each). Germline V gene lookup returns CDR1 SGHTA and CDR2 FQGNSA. CDR3 length: 13 residues. Trimming stripped 1 base from V and 6 bases from J, with 10 bases between.

This clonotype was counted many times. The chain is built from TRBV18 and TRBJ1-4; D is ambiguous. The germline V gene has CDR1 KGHSH and CDR2 LQKENI. The CDR3 has 11 amino acids. Trimming cost V 8 bases and J 5 bases, with 6 bases left between them. Written as DNA, the CDR3 is TGTGCCAGCAGCTTAAATGAAAAACTGTTTTTT. Amino acid sequence: CASSLNEKLFF.

Only a few counts were recorded for this clonotype. The rearrangement links TRBV19 to TRBJ1-2; D remains ambiguous. V was trimmed by 5 bases and J by 4 bases, leaving 23 bases between them. Germline-derived CDR1 and CDR2 are LNHDA and SQIVND (reference sequence). This CDR3 region has 17 residues. For the CDR3, the DNA is TGTGCCAGTAGTTGCTTTGCGACAAATCGAAAGACCTATGGCTACACCTTC. Protein: CASSCFATNRKTYGYTF.

This clonotype was counted many times. V gene TRBV27 combines with J gene TRBJ1-1; weak D call: TRBD1 (5 bases). Germline lookup yields CDR1 MNHEY and CDR2 SMNVEV (reference sequence). Trimming pared 6 bases from V and 7 bases from J, leaving 18 bases between. The CDR3 loop spans 14 amino acids. This CDR3 reads CASSVDRRSIEAFF. In DNA form, the CDR3 reads TGTGCCAGCAGCGTCGACAGACGCTCCATTGAAGCTTTCTTT.

This clonotype was counted many times. The V gene is TRBV20-1, the J gene TRBJ1-5, with D perhaps matching TRBD1 (6 bases). The CDR3 length is 19 residues. The ends were cut back, 3 bases at V and 0 bases at J, with 24 bases in the middle. Germline lookup yields CDR1 DFQATT and CDR2 SNEGSKA (reference sequence). CDR3 coding DNA: TGCAGTGCTAGTCTCTTGGGGGGCGGAGATCTCAATAGCAATCAGCCCCAGCATTTT. It codes for CSASLLGGGDLNSNQPQHF.

This clonotype was seen once. One junction end does not reproduce the germline sequence, and a read error may be involved. The V call is TRBV19, the J call TRBJ2-2; perhaps TRBD1 as D (6 bases). Germline CDR1 LNHDA, CDR2 SQIVND (reference sequence). The CDR3 sequence is 16 residues long. The CDR3 region is CASTQGIPRNTRELFF. The CDR3, as DNA: TGTGCCAGTACACAGGGAATACCGAGGAACACCAGGGAGCTGTTTTTT.

This clonotype has ten or more counts. The chain employs TRBV5-5 and TRBJ1-2; D remains ambiguous. This CDR3 contains 13 residues. CDR1 and CDR2 from the germline V gene are SGHKS and YYEKEE (reference sequence). The V gene lost 4 bases and the J gene lost 6 bases, with 13 bases spanning the gap. The CDR3 loop is CASSLISGDGYTF. CDR3 in DNA: TGTGCCAGCAGCCTGATATCGGGAGATGGCTACACCTTC.

This clonotype was seen a few times. The chain combines TRBV6-2 or TRBV6-3 with TRBJ2-7, with 9 bases that match TRBD1. V lost 5 bases, J lost 11 bases, and 4 bases stayed unmatched. Germline assignment: CDR1 MNHEY and CDR2 SVGEGT. This CDR3 is built from 11 residues. CDR3 protein: CASSLGQGKYF. The CDR3 region has the DNA TGTGCCAGCAGTCTAGGACAGGGGAAGTACTTC.

There are a few counts of this clonotype. This chain links TRBV5-8 with TRBJ1-2; D remains unclear. The V gene lost 6 bases and the J gene lost 4 bases, with 22 bases spanning the gap. The CDR3 contains 16 residues. Per germline, CDR1 SGHTS and CDR2 YDEGEE. The CDR3 bases are TGTGCCAGCATATTGGATCATCCACGAAAGACCTATGGCTACACCTTC. Encoded protein: CASILDHPRKTYGYTF.

This clonotype was recorded many times. The chain has TRBV6-4 and TRBJ2-2, with D maybe TRBD1 (5 bases). The germline V gene encodes CDR1 MRHNA and CDR2 SNTAGT. The V end lost 3 bases, the J end lost 1 base, and 6 bases lay between the germline ends. CDR3 length equals 14 residues. The CDR3 DNA reads TGTGCCAGCAGTGATCAGGGGAACACCGGGGAGCTGTTTTTT. Protein: CASSDQGNTGELFF.

This clonotype was seen at least ten times. In nucleotides, the CDR3 is TGTGCCACCAGTGTGTCGGTTAGTACCAGAAAGACCTATGGCTACACCTTC. It yields the protein CATSVSVSTRKTYGYTF. The rearrangement uses TRBV24-1 and TRBJ1-2; no clear D gene. The CDR3 extends over 17 amino acids. The V gene's germline CDR1 is KGHDR and CDR2 SFDVKD. V was cut by 5 bases and J by 4 bases, with 22 bases left in between.